This T cell receptor (beta chain) is drawn from a study of PD-1 and CTLA-4 blockade in melanoma. Profiling relied on immunoSEQ multiplex PCR, and the TCRdb table lists in-frame clones only, not all of them. The sample includes around 16,000 clones, over 60% of them seen just once. The CDR3 consists of 14 residues. V shed 6 bases, J shed 2 bases, and the junction held 4 bases outside the gene matches. Germline V gene sequence: CDR1 WSHSY, CDR2 SAAADI. The chain combines TRBV10-2 with TRBJ2-3; the match to TRBD2 covers 8 bases. The TCR comes from a human donor with melanoma. The starting material was CD8+ T cells from peripheral blood, obtained before anti-PD-1 treatment. DNA of the CDR3: TGCGCCAGCAGGGAGCGGGAGTTCACAGATACGCAGTATTTT. It codes for CASREREFTDTQYF.